This record covers a single TCR beta chain. This specimen comes from a study of blood T cell repertoires in COVID-19. Overall study: Researchers got acute and convalescent COVID-19 samples from the United States, Italy and Spain. In each case, the material was cDNA or gDNA derived from T cells, B-cell-depleted T cells, or PBMCs.

The CDR3 sequence is 13 residues long. CDR1 SGHRS and CDR2 YFSETQ come from the germline V gene. The V end was cut by 4 bases, the J end by 3 bases, with 10 bases between. Methods used by the authors: The authors estimated nucleated cell counts from reference gene primer amplification. Only in-frame clones appear in the TCRdb table, and some are missing; sequencing was by immunoSEQ multiplex PCR. D and trimming come from the DNA, and the V and J calls and clone size come from that table. The table records 310,000 or so clones, around 90% of them present only once. Sequenced sample: peripheral blood. The source is a woman in her forties or fifties who had recovered from COVID-19. This rearrangement joins TRBV5-1 to TRBJ1-1; D gene uncertain. This chain's CDR3 is CASSLAQDTEAFF. The CDR3 DNA is TGCGCCAGCAGCCTAGCCCAGGACACTGAAGCTTTCTTT.